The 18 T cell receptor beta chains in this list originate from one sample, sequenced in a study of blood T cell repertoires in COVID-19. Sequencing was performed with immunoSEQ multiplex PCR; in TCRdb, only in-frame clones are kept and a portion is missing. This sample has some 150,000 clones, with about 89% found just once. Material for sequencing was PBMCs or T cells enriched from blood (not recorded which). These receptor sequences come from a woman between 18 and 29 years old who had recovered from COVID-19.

This CDR3 reads CASSPPEPGQLNTGELFF. CDR3 DNA: TGTGCCAGCTCACCCCCGGAACCTGGACAGTTGAACACCGGGGAGCTGTTTTTT. The gene calls are TRBV18 and TRBJ2-2; D may be TRBD1 (6 bases). Trimming cost V 3 bases and J 1 base, with 18 bases left between them. The CDR3 totals 18 residues. Germline values: CDR1 KGHSH, CDR2 LQKENI. The variable domain in full, with the rest retrieved from reference TRBV18 and TRBJ2-2, is NAGVMQNPRHLVRRRGQEARLRCSPMKGHSHVYWYRQLPEEGLKFMVYLQKENIIDESGMPKERFSAEFPKEGPSILRIQQVVRGDSAAYFCASSPPEPGQLNTGELFFGEGSRLTVL.

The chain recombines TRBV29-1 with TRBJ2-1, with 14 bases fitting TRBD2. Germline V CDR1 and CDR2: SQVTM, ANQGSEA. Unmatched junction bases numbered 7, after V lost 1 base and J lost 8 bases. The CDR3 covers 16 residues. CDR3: CSVEGGTSGRGDEQFF. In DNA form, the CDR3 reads TGCAGCGTTGAAGGGGGGACTAGCGGGAGAGGTGATGAGCAGTTCTTC.

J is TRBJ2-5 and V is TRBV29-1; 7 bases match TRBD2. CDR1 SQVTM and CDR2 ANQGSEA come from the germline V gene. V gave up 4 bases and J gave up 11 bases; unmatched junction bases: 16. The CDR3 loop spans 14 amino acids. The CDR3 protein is CSVAERELYDYQYF. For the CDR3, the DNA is TGCAGCGTTGCGGAGCGGGAACTATATGATTATCAGTACTTC.

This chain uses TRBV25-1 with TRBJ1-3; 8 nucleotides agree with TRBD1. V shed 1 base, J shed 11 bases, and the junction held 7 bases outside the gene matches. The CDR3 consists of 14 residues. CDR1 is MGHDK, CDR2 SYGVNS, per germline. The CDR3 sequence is CASSELWTGPPIYF. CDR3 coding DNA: TGTGCCAGCAGTGAATTGTGGACAGGGCCTCCCATATATTTT.

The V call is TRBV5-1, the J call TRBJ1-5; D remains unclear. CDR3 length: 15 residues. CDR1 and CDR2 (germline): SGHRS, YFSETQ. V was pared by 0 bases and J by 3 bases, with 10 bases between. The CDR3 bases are TGCGCCAGCAGCTTGGACGCGGCGGACAATCAGCCCCAGCATTTT. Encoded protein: CASSLDAADNQPQHF.

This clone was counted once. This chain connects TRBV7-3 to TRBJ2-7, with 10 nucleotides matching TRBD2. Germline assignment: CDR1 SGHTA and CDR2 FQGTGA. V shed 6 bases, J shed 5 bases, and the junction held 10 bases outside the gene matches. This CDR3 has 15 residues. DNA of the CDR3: TGTGCCAGCAGTCAAGGGGCTAGCGGGAGCGACGAGCAGTACTTC. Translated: CASSQGASGSDEQYF.

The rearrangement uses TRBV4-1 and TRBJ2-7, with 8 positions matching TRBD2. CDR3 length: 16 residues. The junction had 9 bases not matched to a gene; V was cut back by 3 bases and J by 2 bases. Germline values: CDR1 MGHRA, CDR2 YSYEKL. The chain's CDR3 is CASSQTIAGQTYEQYF. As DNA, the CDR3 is TGCGCCAGCAGCCAGACTATAGCGGGACAAACCTACGAGCAGTACTTC.

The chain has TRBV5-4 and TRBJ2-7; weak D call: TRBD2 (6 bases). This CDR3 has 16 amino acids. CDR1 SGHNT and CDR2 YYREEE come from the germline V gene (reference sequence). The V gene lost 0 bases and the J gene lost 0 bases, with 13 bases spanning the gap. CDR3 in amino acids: CASSLDRGYNSYEQYF. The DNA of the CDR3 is TGTGCCAGCAGCTTGGATCGGGGGTATAACTCCTACGAGCAGTACTTC. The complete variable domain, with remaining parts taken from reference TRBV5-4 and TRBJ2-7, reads ETGVTQSPTHLIKTRGQQVTLRCSSQSGHNTVSWYQQALGQGPQFIFQYYREEENGRGNFPPRFSGLQFPNYSSELNVNALELDDSALYLCASSLDRGYNSYEQYFGPGTRLTVT.

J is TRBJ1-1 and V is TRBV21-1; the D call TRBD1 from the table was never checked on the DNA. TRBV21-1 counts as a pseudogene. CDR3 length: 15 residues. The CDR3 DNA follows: TGTGCCAGCAGCAAAAGGGACAGGCAAGCTCCTGAAGCTTTCTTT. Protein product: CASSKRDRQAPEAFF.

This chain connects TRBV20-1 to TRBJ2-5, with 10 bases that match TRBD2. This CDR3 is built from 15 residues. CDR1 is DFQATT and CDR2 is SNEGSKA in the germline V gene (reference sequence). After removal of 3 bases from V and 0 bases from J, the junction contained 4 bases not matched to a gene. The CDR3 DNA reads TGCAGTGCTAGTCCCCTAGCGGGAGACCAAGAGACCCAGTACTTC. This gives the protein CSASPLAGDQETQYF.

The CDR3 DNA sequence: TGTGCCAGCAGCTTCCGACTAGCGGGGTCGGGGGAGTTTTACGAGCAGTACTTC. Its protein product is CASSFRLAGSGEFYEQYF. This chain uses TRBV7-2 with TRBJ2-7; 11 bases are shared with TRBD2. The CDR3 is 18 amino acids. CDR1 and CDR2 (germline): SGHTA, FQGNSA. Trimming cost V 3 bases and J 4 bases; bases outside gene matches: 14.

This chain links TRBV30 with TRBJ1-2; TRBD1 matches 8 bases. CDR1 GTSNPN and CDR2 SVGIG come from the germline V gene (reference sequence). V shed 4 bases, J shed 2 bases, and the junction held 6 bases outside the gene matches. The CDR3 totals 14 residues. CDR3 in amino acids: CAWTRTGTNYGYTF. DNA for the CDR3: TGTGCCTGGACTAGGACAGGGACCAACTATGGCTACACCTTC.

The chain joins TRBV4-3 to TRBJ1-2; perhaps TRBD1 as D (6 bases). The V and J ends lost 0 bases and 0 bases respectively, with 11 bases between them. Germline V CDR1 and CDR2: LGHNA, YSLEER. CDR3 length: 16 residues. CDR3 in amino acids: CASSQDIRGANYGYTF. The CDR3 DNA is TGCGCCAGCAGCCAAGATATCAGGGGAGCTAACTATGGCTACACCTTC.

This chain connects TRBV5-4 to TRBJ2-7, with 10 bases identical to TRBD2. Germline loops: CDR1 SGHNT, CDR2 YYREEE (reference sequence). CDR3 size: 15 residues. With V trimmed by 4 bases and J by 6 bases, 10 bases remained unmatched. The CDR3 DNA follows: TGTGCCAGCAGCCTAGGACTAGCGGCCCGGGGCGAGCAGTACTTC. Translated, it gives CASSLGLAARGEQYF.

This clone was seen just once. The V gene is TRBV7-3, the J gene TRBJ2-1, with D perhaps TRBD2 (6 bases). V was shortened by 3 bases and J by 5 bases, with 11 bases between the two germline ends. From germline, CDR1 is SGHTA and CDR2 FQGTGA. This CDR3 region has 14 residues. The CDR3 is CASSLGGVNNEQFF. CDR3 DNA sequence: TGTGCCAGCAGCTTGGGGGGAGTTAACAATGAGCAGTTCTTC.

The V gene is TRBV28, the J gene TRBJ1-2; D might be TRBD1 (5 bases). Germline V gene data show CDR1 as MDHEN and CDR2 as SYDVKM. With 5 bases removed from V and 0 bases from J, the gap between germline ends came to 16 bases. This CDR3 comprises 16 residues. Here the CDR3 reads CASSPGGGIANYGYTF. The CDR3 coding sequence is TGTGCCAGCAGTCCCGGGGGAGGCATTGCTAACTATGGCTACACCTTC.

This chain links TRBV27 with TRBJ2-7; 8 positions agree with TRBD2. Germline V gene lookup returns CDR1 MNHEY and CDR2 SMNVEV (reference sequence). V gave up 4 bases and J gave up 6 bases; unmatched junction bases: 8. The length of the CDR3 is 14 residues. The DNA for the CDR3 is TGTGCCAGCAGTTCCTTGGACGGGAGGGGCGAGCAGTACTTC. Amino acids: CASSSLDGRGEQYF.

CDR3 nucleotides: TGTGCCAGCAACCAGGGGTCGTCCTACAATGAGCAGTTCTTC. It specifies CASNQGSSYNEQFF. The rearrangement links TRBV6-5 to TRBJ2-1, with D perhaps matching TRBD1 (6 bases). The germline V gene has CDR1 MNHEY and CDR2 SVGAGI. The CDR3 has 14 residues. Between the trimmed V and J ends, which lost 7 bases and 1 base, there was a span of 11 bases.